This TCR beta chain was recorded in a study of neurological immune-mediated disorders. Broader study findings: Phylogenetic grouping put 18 of 34 multiple sclerosis patients' repertoires into one related-CDR3 cluster, a possible signature.

Preparation of the unsorted libraries drew on 2 million PBMCs stored at -80 C. The cDNA was synthesized by 5'RACE incorporating 10-nucleotide random UMIs. TCRdb re-called the 5' RACE reads through MiXCR, storing one row per CDR3 protein. The sample shows 25,000 to 35,000 distinct CDR3 sequences, approximately 1.5% of them seen only once. This CDR3 region has 16 residues. V lost 6 bases to trimming and J lost 0 bases, with 14 bases between them. CDR1 and CDR2 (germline): MDHEN, SYDVKM. This clonotype was counted ten times or more. Its target is not known. The clonotype originates from a woman between 25 and 40 years old with multiple sclerosis. This rearrangement joins TRBV28 to TRBJ2-2, with D uncertain. The source material was PBMCs. The CDR3 nucleotides are TGTGCCAGCAGCATCCTCGGATTCGCGAACACCGGGGAGCTGTTTTTT. Amino acid sequence: CASSILGFANTGELFF. Supplemented by reference TRBV28 and TRBJ2-2, the full variable domain reads DVKVTQSSRYLVKRTGEKVFLECVQDMDHENMFWYRQDPGLGLRLIYFSYDVKMKEKGDIPEGYSVSREKKERFSLILESASTNQTSMYLCASSILGFANTGELFFGEGSRLTVL.